The sequence of this TCR beta chain was determined in a study of vaccination and CD4 T cells after COVID-19. Study summary: Convalescent individuals numbered four females and six males, two being Hispanic.

Treatment defined: roughly 10-day PBMC culture with coronavirus spike peptide pools or control peptides (ViraFEST assay). CD4+ T cells that came from the unexposed donor were collected before the COVID-19 pandemic (2011-2018). Fresh IL-2 medium replaced half the culture medium on days 3 and 7. With regard to this clonotype: Its antigen is as yet unknown.

Cultured CD4+ T cell DNA underwent sequencing with the Oncomine TCR Beta short-read assay. TCRdb re-analysed the PCR reads in MiXCR, keeping a single row per CDR3 protein. The profile shows roughly 4,200 distinct CDR3 sequences, around 66% of them singletons. Germline V gives CDR1 SGHVS, CDR2 FQNEAQ. Trimming cost V 7 bases and J 7 bases, with 22 bases left between them. The CDR3 is made up of 15 amino acids. The receptor's source is a human donor in good health. The chain couples TRBV7-8 to TRBJ1-2; D not resolved. The specimen was CD4+ T cells from blood, cultured in vitro. In DNA form, the CDR3 reads TGTGCCAGCACTCGTACCAGCCCAGAAGGCGGTGGCTACACCTTC. Translating gives CASTRTSPEGGGYTF.